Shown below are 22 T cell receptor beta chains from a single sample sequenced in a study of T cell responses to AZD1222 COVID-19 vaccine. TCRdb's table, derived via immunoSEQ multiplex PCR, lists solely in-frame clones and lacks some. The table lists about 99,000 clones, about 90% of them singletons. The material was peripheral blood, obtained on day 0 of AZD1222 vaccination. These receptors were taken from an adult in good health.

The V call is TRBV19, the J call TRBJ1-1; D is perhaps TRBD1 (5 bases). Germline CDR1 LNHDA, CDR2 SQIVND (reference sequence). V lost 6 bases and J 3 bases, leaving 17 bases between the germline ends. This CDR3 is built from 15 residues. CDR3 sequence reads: CASSPLGQVHTEAFF. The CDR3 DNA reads TGTGCCAGTAGCCCCTTGGGGCAGGTTCACACTGAAGCTTTCTTT. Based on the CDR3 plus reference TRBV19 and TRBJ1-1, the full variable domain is DGGITQSPKYLFRKEGQNVTLSCEQNLNHDAMYWYRQDPGQGLRLIYYSQIVNDFQKGDIAEGYSVSREKKESFPLTVTSAQKNPTAFYLCASSPLGQVHTEAFFGQGTRLTVV.

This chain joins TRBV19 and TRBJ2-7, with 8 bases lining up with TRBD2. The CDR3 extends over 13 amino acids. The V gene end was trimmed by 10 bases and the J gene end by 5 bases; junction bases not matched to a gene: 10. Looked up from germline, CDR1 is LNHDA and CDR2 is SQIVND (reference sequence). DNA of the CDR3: TGTGCCACCAGCGGAACGGGGGGGGACGAGCAGTACTTC. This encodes CATSGTGGDEQYF.

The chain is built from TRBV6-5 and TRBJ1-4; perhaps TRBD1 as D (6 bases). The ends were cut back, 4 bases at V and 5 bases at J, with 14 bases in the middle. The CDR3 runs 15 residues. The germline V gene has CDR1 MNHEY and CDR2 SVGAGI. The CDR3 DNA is TGTGCCAGCAGTTGGCGCAGGGGCATAAATGAAAAACTGTTTTTT. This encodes CASSWRRGINEKLFF.

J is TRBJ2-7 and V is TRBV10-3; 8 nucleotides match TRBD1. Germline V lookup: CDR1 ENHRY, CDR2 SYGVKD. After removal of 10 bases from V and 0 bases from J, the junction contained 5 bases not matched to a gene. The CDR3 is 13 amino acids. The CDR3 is CASVGQGSYEQYF. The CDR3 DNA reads TGTGCCAGCGTTGGACAGGGCTCCTACGAGCAGTACTTC.

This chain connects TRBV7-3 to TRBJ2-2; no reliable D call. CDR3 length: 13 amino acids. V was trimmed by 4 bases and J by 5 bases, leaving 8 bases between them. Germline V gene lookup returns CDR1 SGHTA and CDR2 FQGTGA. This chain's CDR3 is CASSSVRTGELFF. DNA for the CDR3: TGTGCCAGCAGCTCGGTCCGGACCGGGGAGCTGTTTTTT.

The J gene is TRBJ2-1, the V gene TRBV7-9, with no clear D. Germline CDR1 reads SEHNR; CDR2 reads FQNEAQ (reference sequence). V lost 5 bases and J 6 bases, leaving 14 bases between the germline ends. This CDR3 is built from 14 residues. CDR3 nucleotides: TGTGCCAGCAGCACCACTTTGGTGGGCAATGAGCAGTTCTTC. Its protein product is CASSTTLVGNEQFF.

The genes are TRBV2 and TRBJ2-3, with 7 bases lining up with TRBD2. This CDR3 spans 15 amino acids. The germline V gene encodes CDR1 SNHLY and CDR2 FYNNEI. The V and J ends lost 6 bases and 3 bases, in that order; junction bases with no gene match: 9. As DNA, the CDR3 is TGTGCCAGCAGGAGGAGCGGGATGAGGACAGATACGCAGTATTTT. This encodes CASRRSGMRTDTQYF.

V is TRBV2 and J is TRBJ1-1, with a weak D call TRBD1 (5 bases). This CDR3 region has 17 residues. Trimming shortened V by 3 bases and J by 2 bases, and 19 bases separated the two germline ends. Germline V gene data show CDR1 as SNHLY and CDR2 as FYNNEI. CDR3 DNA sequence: TGTGCCAGCAGTGATATTTTCCAGGGTTGGGGTAACACTGAAGCTTTCTTT. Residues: CASSDIFQGWGNTEAFF.

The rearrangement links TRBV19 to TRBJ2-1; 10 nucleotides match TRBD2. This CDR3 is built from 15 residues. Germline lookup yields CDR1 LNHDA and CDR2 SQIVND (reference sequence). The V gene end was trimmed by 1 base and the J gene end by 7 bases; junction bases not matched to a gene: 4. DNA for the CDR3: TGTGCCAGTAGTATAGTAGCGGGGGGTTTTAATGAGCAGTTCTTC. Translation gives CASSIVAGGFNEQFF.

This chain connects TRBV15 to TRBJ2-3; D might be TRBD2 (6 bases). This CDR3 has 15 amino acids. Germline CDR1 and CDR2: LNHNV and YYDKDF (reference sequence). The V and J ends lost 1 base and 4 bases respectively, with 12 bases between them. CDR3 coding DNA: TGTGCCACCAGCAGAGGGAGCGGGCACCCAGATACGCAGTATTTT. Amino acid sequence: CATSRGSGHPDTQYF.

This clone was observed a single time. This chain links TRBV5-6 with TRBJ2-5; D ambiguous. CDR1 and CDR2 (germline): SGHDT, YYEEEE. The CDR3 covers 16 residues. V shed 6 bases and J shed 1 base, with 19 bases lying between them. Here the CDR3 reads CASTLTQIWGQETQYF. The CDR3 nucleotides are TGTGCCAGCACCCTGACACAGATTTGGGGCCAAGAGACCCAGTACTTC.

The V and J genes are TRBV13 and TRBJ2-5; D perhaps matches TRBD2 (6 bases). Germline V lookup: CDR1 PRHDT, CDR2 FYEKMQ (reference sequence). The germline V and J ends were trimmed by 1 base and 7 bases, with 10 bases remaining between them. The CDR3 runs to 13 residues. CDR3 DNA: TGTGCCAGCAGCTTAGAGGGGCGGGGGACCCAGTACTTC. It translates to CASSLEGRGTQYF.

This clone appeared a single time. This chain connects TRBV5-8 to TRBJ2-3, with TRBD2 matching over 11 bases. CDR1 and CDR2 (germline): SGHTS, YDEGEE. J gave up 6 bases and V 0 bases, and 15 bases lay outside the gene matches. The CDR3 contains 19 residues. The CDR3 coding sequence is TGTGCCAGCAGCTTGGGACTAGCGGGACCCGGCGTTACTCAGGATACGCAGTATTTT. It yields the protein CASSLGLAGPGVTQDTQYF.

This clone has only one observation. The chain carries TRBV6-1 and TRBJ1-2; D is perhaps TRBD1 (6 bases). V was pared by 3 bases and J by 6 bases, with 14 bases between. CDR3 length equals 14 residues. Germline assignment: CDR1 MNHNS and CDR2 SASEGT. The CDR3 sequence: CASSDTGSLHGYTF. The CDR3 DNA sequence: TGTGCCAGCAGTGACACAGGGAGTTTGCATGGCTACACCTTC.

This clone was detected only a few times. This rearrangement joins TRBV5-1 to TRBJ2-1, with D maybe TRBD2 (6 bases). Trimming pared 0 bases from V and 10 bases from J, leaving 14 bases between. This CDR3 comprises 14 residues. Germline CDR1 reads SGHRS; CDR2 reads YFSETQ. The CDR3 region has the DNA TGCGCCAGCAGCTTGGAGCCCCTCGCGGGAGAGCAGTTCTTC. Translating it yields CASSLEPLAGEQFF.

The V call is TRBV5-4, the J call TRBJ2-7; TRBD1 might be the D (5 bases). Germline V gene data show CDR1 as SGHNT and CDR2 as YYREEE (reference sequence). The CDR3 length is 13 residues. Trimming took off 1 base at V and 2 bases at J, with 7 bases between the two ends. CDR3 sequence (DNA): TGTGCCAGCAGCTTGCAGGGAACCTACGAGCAGTACTTC. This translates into CASSLQGTYEQYF.

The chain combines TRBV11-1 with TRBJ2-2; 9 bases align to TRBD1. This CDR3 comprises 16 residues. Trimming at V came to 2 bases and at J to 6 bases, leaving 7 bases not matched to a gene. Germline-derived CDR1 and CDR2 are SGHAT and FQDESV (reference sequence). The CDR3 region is CASSLRGQGLAGELFF. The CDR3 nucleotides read TGTGCCAGCAGCTTACGGGGACAGGGTTTGGCCGGGGAGCTGTTTTTT.

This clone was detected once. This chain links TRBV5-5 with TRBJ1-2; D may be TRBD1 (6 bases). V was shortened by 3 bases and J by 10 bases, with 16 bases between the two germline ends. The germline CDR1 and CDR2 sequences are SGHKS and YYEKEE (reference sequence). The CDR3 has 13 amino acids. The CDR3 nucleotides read TGTGCCAGCAGCTCCTACGGACAGACAGCCTACACCTTC. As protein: CASSSYGQTAYTF.

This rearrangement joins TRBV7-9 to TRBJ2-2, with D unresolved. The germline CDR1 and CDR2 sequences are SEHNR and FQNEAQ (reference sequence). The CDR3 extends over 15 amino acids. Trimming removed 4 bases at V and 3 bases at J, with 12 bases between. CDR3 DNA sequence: TGTGCCAGCAGCTCGAATGCTGGGGACACCGGGGAGCTGTTTTTT. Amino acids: CASSSNAGDTGELFF.

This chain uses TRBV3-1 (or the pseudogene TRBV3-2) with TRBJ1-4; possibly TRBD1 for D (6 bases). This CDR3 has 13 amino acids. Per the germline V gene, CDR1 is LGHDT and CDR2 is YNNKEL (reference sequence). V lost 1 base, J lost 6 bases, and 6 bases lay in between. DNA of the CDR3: TGTGCCAGCAGCCAAGGGACAGATGAAAAACTGTTTTTT. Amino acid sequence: CASSQGTDEKLFF.

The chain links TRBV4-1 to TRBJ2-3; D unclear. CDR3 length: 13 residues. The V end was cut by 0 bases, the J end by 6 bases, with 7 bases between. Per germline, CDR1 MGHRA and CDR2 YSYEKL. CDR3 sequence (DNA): TGCGCCAGCAGCCAAGACGGACCGGATACGCAGTATTTT. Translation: CASSQDGPDTQYF.

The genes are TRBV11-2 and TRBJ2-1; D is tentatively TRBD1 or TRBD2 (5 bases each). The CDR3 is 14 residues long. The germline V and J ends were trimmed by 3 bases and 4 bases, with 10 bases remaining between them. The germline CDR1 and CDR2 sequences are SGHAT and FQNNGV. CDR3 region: CASSLGVGYNEQFF. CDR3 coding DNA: TGTGCCAGCAGCTTGGGGGTGGGGTACAATGAGCAGTTCTTC.